This T cell receptor beta chain emerged from a study of blood T cells in healthy people across ages. Findings and limits, study-wide: Per million T cells, TCR beta diversity dropped about linearly as age rose. The study found TCR beta diversity correlated strongly with naive T cell percentage.

This CDR3 is built from 13 residues. V lost 4 bases and J 6 bases, leaving 13 bases between the germline ends. Per germline, CDR1 SGHDT and CDR2 YYEEEE. Peripheral blood samples of approximately 10 milliliters were drawn from each donor. Comments on this clonotype: Antigen unknown.

Together with a sample-barcoded 5' primer, a J-beta primer mix was included in a second PCR lasting 7 to 11 cycles. TCRdb re-called the 5' RACE reads with MiXCR, one entry per CDR3 protein. The data hold approximately 790,000 distinct CDR3 sequences, with around 62% observed a single time. The receptor comes from a man aged 30 to 39 in good health. The specimen sequenced was blood. The V and J genes are TRBV5-6 and TRBJ1-2; no definite D call. CDR3 sequence: CASSLRLLDGYTF. In DNA form, the CDR3 reads TGTGCCAGCAGCCTACGGCTTTTGGATGGCTACACCTTC.